These 19 T cell receptor beta chains share one sample of origin, sequenced in a study of T cell responses to AZD1222 COVID-19 vaccine (TCRdb year 2021). The meaning of the sample's time point label: about 28 days (+/-7) after the second vaccine dose. The library relied on the immunoSEQ multiplex PCR assay. This immuneACCESS table, as held by TCRdb, lists in-frame sequences with V and J called but not all clones. Of the missing ones, under half trace to an unresolved V gene in checked studies; the others have no known cause. This sample is represented by about 140,000 clones; around nine tenths of them were singletons. Together, the top ten hold about 4% of the sample. The sequencing used peripheral blood, collected 28 days after the second AZD1222 dose. Receptor source: an adult who received the AZD1222 COVID-19 vaccine.

The rearrangement joins TRBV11-2 to TRBJ2-7; D remains unclear. The V end was cut by 7 bases, the J end by 2 bases, with 9 bases between. The V gene's germline CDR1 is SGHAT and CDR2 FQNNGV. This CDR3 spans 12 amino acids. CDR3 coding DNA: TGTGCCAGCACCCACGGAACCTACGAGCAGTACTTC. It codes for CASTHGTYEQYF.

V gene TRBV7-2 combines with J gene TRBJ2-3; 8 bases line up with TRBD1. V lost 5 bases and J lost 1; bases outside the gene matches: 5. The germline V gene has CDR1 SGHTA and CDR2 FQGNSA. The CDR3 is made up of 15 amino acids. As DNA, the CDR3 is TGTGCCAGCAGCAAGGACAGGGCCGGCACAGATACGCAGTATTTT. This codes for CASSKDRAGTDTQYF.

The chain combines TRBV28 with TRBJ1-3; 8 bases are a match to TRBD1. Germline V gives CDR1 MDHEN, CDR2 SYDVKM. With 7 bases clipped from V and 0 bases from J, the junction kept 11 bases outside the gene matches. The CDR3 is 17 amino acids. The DNA of the CDR3 is TGTGCCAGCACCCGACTCCGGGACAGGCACTCTGGAAACACCATATATTTT. This encodes CASTRLRDRHSGNTIYF.

CDR3 nucleotides: TGTGCCAGCAGCCACCCGGACACGGGAGAGACCCAGTACTTC. This translates into CASSHPDTGETQYF. The J gene is TRBJ2-5, the V gene TRBV5-4, with a weak D call TRBD1 (5 bases). Germline assignment: CDR1 SGHNT and CDR2 YYREEE (reference sequence). CDR3 length: 14 amino acids. V was cut by 4 bases and J by 4 bases, with 14 bases left in between.

The chain joins TRBV18 to TRBJ1-2; TRBD1 matches 7 bases. The CDR3 has 13 residues. The germline V gene has CDR1 KGHSH and CDR2 LQKENI. V lost 2 bases, J lost 5 bases, and 2 bases stayed unmatched. CDR3: CASSPTGAYGYTF. The CDR3 DNA sequence: TGTGCCAGCTCACCAACAGGGGCTTATGGCTACACCTTC. Full variable domain (rest looked up from reference TRBV18 and TRBJ1-2): NAGVMQNPRHLVRRRGQEARLRCSPMKGHSHVYWYRQLPEEGLKFMVYLQKENIIDESGMPKERFSAEFPKEGPSILRIQQVVRGDSAAYFCASSPTGAYGYTFGSGTRLTVV.

The chain couples TRBV7-9 to TRBJ2-7; D perhaps matches TRBD2 (5 bases). Germline V gene lookup returns CDR1 SEHNR and CDR2 FQNEAQ (reference sequence). This CDR3 has 12 amino acids. The ends were cut back, 3 bases at V and 3 bases at J, with 6 bases in the middle. The CDR3 sequence: CASSFRGYEQYF. In nucleotides, the CDR3 is TGTGCCAGCAGCTTCCGGGGCTACGAGCAGTACTTC.

In this sample, this clone turned up once. This chain uses TRBV19 with TRBJ2-3; a weak D match, TRBD2 (6 bases). The CDR3 is 16 residues long. Germline V CDR1 and CDR2: LNHDA, SQIVND (reference sequence). The V end was cut by 4 bases, the J end by 3 bases, with 17 bases between. CDR3 loop: CASSSEGRTGTDTQYF. Here the CDR3 DNA reads TGTGCCAGTAGTAGCGAGGGGAGGACGGGTACAGATACGCAGTATTTT.

The chain carries TRBV4-1 and TRBJ2-7; the match to TRBD1 covers 10 bases. Germline assignment: CDR1 MGHRA and CDR2 YSYEKL. The CDR3 is 16 residues long. Unmatched junction bases numbered 6, after V lost 2 bases and J lost 2 bases. CDR3 loop: CASSQLTGTGAYEQYF. The CDR3 nucleotides read TGCGCCAGCAGCCAATTAACCGGGACAGGGGCCTACGAGCAGTACTTC.

The chain combines TRBV7-9 with TRBJ1-2, with 7 positions matching TRBD1. Germline trimming cut 5 bases from V and 5 bases from J; bases unmatched to any gene: 11. There are 15 residues in the CDR3. Looked up from germline, CDR1 is SEHNR and CDR2 is FQNEAQ (reference sequence). The CDR3 nucleotides read TGTGCCAGCAGCGCCTTCAAAACAGGGGCGTATGGCTACACCTTC. Translating it yields CASSAFKTGAYGYTF.

The chain carries TRBV19 and TRBJ1-6; TRBD1 agrees at 9 bases. Germline loops: CDR1 LNHDA, CDR2 SQIVND (reference sequence). Germline trimming cut 1 base from V and 9 bases from J; bases unmatched to any gene: 13. The CDR3 totals 18 residues. The CDR3 reads CASSIAPRTGERSSPLHF. CDR3 nucleotides: TGTGCCAGTAGTATAGCCCCCAGGACAGGGGAACGGAGTTCACCCCTCCACTTT.

This rearrangement joins TRBV4-2 to TRBJ2-2; 7 bases are a match to TRBD1. The CDR3 has 15 amino acids. The germline V gene has CDR1 LGHNA and CDR2 YNFKEQ. The trim removed 1 base at V and 6 bases at J, leaving 5 bases unmatched. The CDR3 DNA reads as TGTGCCAGCAGCCAAGCCCCCGACAGGGCCGGGGAGCTGTTTTTT. Translating gives CASSQAPDRAGELFF.

The chain uses TRBV19 and TRBJ2-2, with 8 nucleotides matching TRBD2. Per the germline V gene, CDR1 is LNHDA and CDR2 is SQIVND (reference sequence). V trimming: 6 bases; J trimming: 9 bases; junction bases outside the gene matches: 15. The CDR3 totals 16 residues. In DNA form, the CDR3 reads TGTGCCAGTAGACCCCTAAGAGCGGGAGAACGCAGGGAGCTGTTTTTT. The encoded protein is CASRPLRAGERRELFF.

The J gene is TRBJ2-1, the V gene TRBV7-9; D unclear. V lost 5 bases, J lost 6 bases, and 8 bases lay in between. The CDR3 loop spans 12 amino acids. The germline V gene encodes CDR1 SEHNR and CDR2 FQNEAQ (reference sequence). The CDR3 spells CASSVNGNEQFF. The CDR3 nucleotides read TGTGCCAGCAGCGTAAACGGCAATGAGCAGTTCTTC.

This chain uses TRBV19 with TRBJ2-6, with D possibly being TRBD1 or TRBD2 (5 bases each). The CDR3 has 20 residues. Germline CDR1 LNHDA, CDR2 SQIVND (reference sequence). V was cut by 4 bases and J by 0 bases, with 22 bases left in between. CDR3 in DNA: TGTGCCAGTAGTAAAACTCTGTGGGACCGTAGCTTCTCTGGGGCCAACGTCCTGACTTTC. This codes for CASSKTLWDRSFSGANVLTF.

This chain connects TRBV6-5 to TRBJ2-5, with 7 bases matching TRBD2. CDR1 and CDR2 from the germline V gene are MNHEY and SVGAGI. The CDR3 length is 14 residues. V shed 2 bases and J 2 bases; nucleotides not matched to a gene: 2. The CDR3 DNA reads as TGTGCCAGCAGTTACGTCGGGGGGCAAGAGACCCAGTACTTC. It translates to CASSYVGGQETQYF.

This clone has just one count. The V gene is TRBV7-9, the J gene TRBJ2-3; a possible D gene is TRBD2 (5 bases). Germline CDR1 is SEHNR and CDR2 is FQNEAQ (reference sequence). The V and J ends lost 4 bases and 6 bases respectively, with 11 bases between them. CDR3 length: 13 residues. The CDR3 DNA follows: TGTGCCAGCAGCTCAACTAGTAGGGATACGCAGTATTTT. Its translation: CASSSTSRDTQYF. The full variable domain, completed using reference TRBV7-9 and TRBJ2-3, is DTGVSQNPRHKITKRGQNVTFRCDPISEHNRLYWYRQTLGQGPEFLTYFQNEAQLEKSRLLSDRFSAERPKGSFSTLEIQRTEQGDSAMYLCASSSTSRDTQYFGPGTRLTVL.

The chain combines TRBV19 with TRBJ1-5; D unclear. This CDR3 is built from 14 residues. CDR1 LNHDA and CDR2 SQIVND come from the germline V gene (reference sequence). Trimming removed 5 bases at V and 4 bases at J, with 12 bases between. The CDR3 protein is CASSPQVWNQPQHF. DNA of the CDR3: TGTGCCAGTAGTCCCCAGGTTTGGAATCAGCCCCAGCATTTT.

The chain carries TRBV5-1 and TRBJ1-5; no clear D gene. The V gene lost 0 bases and the J gene lost 4 bases, with 5 bases spanning the gap. This CDR3 is built from 13 residues. CDR1 and CDR2 from the germline V gene are SGHRS and YFSETQ. The CDR3 DNA sequence: TGCGCCAGCAGCTTGGCCGGAAATCAGCCCCAGCATTTT. Its translation is CASSLAGNQPQHF.

This clone was seen a handful of times. The chain joins TRBV5-6 to TRBJ2-3; D ambiguous. This CDR3 comprises 13 residues. Between the trimmed V and J ends, which lost 2 bases and 5 bases, there was a span of 9 bases. Germline V gene data show CDR1 as SGHDT and CDR2 as YYEEEE. The DNA of the CDR3 is TGTGCCAGCAGCTTCTCCGGGCGAGATACGCAGTATTTT. Encoded protein: CASSFSGRDTQYF. Drawing the rest from reference TRBV5-6 and TRBJ2-3, the complete variable domain is DAGVTQSPTHLIKTRGQQVTLRCSPKSGHDTVSWYQQALGQGPQFIFQYYEEEERQRGNFPDRFSGHQFPNYSSELNVNALLLGDSALYLCASSFSGRDTQYFGPGTRLTVL.